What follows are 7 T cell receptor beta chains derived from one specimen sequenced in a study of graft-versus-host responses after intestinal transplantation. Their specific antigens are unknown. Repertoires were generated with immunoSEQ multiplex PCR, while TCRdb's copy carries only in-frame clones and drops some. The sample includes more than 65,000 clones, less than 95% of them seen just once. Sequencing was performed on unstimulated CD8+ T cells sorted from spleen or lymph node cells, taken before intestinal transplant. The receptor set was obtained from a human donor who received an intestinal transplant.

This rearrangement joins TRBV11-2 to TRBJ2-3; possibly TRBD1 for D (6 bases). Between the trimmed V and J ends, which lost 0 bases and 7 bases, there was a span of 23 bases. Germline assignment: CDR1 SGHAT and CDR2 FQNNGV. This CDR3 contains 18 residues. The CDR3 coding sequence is TGTGCCAGCAGCTTAGATAGGGCAGGGGATGGGGAGAGGAATACGCAGTATTTT. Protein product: CASSLDRAGDGERNTQYF.

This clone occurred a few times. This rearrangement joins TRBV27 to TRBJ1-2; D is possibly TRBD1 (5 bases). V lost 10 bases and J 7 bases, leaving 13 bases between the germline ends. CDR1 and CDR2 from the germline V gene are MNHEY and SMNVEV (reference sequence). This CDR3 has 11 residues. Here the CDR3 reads CATLRGGGYTF. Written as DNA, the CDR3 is TGTGCCACCCTGCGGGGCGGTGGCTACACCTTC.

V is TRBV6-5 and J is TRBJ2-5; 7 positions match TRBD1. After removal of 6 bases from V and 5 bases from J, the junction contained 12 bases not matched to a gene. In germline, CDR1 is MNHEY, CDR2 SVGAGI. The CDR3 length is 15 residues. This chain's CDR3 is CASRPGQGELETQYF. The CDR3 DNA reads TGTGCCAGCAGACCCGGGCAGGGGGAGCTTGAGACCCAGTACTTC.

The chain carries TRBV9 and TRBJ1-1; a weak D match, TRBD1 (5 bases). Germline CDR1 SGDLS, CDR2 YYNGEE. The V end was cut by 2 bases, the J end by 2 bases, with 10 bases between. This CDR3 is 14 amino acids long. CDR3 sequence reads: CASSVADTNTEAFF. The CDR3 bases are TGTGCCAGCAGCGTCGCGGACACAAACACTGAAGCTTTCTTT.

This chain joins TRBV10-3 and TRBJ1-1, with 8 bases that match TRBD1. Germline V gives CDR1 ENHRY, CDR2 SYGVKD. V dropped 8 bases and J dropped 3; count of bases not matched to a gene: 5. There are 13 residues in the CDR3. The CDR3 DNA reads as TGTGCCATCGCAGGGGGCGCGGACACTGAAGCTTTCTTT. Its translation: CAIAGGADTEAFF.

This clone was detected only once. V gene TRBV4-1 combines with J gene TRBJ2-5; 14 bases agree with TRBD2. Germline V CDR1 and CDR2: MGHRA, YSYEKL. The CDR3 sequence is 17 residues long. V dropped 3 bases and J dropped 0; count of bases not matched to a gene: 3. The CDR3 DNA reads TGCGCCAGCAGCCACGGGACTAGCGGGGGCGACCAAGAGACCCAGTACTTC. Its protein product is CASSHGTSGGDQETQYF.

CDR3 DNA sequence: TGTGCCATCCCCCAGGGGGTCGATGAGCAGTTCTTC. Its translation is CAIPQGVDEQFF. The chain joins TRBV11-1 to TRBJ2-1, with 7 bases that match TRBD1. CDR3 length: 12 amino acids. CDR1 is SGHAT and CDR2 is FQDESV in the germline V gene (reference sequence). Trimming cost V 10 bases and J 8 bases; bases outside gene matches: 8.